This entry describes one TCR beta chain. Clones were sequenced by immunoSEQ multiplex PCR, and TCRdb holds only the in-frame ones, with some missing. The sample consists of 90,000 to 130,000 clones, roughly 84% of them appearing once. This entry comes from a study of cytomegalovirus exposure and HLA in healthy donors. Trimming stripped 4 bases from V and 2 bases from J, with 16 bases between. The CDR3 totals 15 residues. Germline-derived CDR1 and CDR2 are SGHRS and YFSETQ. The sequencing sample was made of PBMCs. This TCR derives from a woman aged 18 to 35 in good health and CMV-seronegative. This rearrangement joins TRBV5-1 to TRBJ2-7, with a tentative D call TRBD1 (6 bases). The CDR3 loop is CASSPSVGTTYEQYF. CDR3 coding DNA: TGCGCCAGCAGCCCGTCTGTGGGGACAACCTACGAGCAGTACTTC.